One and the same sample provided the 3 T cell receptor beta chains below, sequenced in a study of control samples from healthy donors and cancer patients. Assay: immunoSEQ multiplex PCR; the TCRdb copy retains only in-frame clones and omits some. Found here are 100,000 to 120,000 clones, about 83% of them singletons; the top ten hold less than 15%. The sequenced sample consisted of blood. The receptors were sampled from a woman aged 45-65 years in good health.

This clone has just one count. The V and J genes are TRBV28 and TRBJ1-5; maybe TRBD1 (5 bases). This CDR3 is 12 amino acids long. Trimming cost V 10 bases and J 0 bases, with 7 bases left between them. Germline V CDR1 and CDR2: MDHEN, SYDVKM. CDR3 sequence (DNA): TGTGCCACGACAGTTAGCAATCAGCCCCAGCATTTT. This sequence encodes CATTVSNQPQHF.

The gene calls are TRBV2 and TRBJ1-5; D gene uncertain. The ends were cut back, 2 bases at V and 4 bases at J, with 9 bases in the middle. Germline V CDR1 and CDR2: SNHLY, FYNNEI. The CDR3 loop spans 14 amino acids. The CDR3 DNA reads as TGTGCCAGCAGTGAACGGTCCGGGAATCAGCCCCAGCATTTT. Translated, it gives CASSERSGNQPQHF.

This clone was seen a few times. The J gene is TRBJ1-2, the V gene TRBV19; no reliable D call. CDR3 size: 14 residues. CDR1 and CDR2 (germline): LNHDA, SQIVND (reference sequence). Trimming pared 4 bases from V and 0 bases from J, leaving 9 bases between. CDR3 nucleotide sequence: TGTGCCAGTAGTAAAGACATTTCTAACTATGGCTACACCTTC. Its protein product is CASSKDISNYGYTF.